This TCR beta chain was observed in a study of T cell repertoires in cytomegalovirus infection. MiXCR, run by TCRdb on the reads, gives a single entry per CDR3 protein. Of 900,000 to 950,000 distinct CDR3 sequences listed, approximately 33% were seen once; the top ten hold 13%. Germline assignment: CDR1 MNHEY and CDR2 SVGAGI. There are 16 residues in the CDR3. V lost 1 base and J 4 bases, leaving 11 bases between the germline ends. Regarding this clonotype: What it binds is not known.

Whole-study results and caveats: HLA-C-restricted TCR beta clonotypes specific for CMV led the ex vivo response.

The chain links TRBV6-5 to TRBJ1-6, with D tentatively TRBD1 (5 bases). This receptor was identified in a human donor in good health (CMV status not recorded). Some clones in this sample may be carry-over from other donors' samples. Sequencing was performed on cultured CD8+ T cells from PBMCs, taken from culture after CMV antigen stimulation. The CDR3 DNA sequence: TGTGCCAGCAGTTACTTGGGGCTCGTTTATAATTCACCCCTCCACTTT. Protein sequence: CASSYLGLVYNSPLHF.